The T cell receptor (beta chain) under discussion was sequenced for a study of shared clonotypes between healthy human individuals (dated by TCRdb to the early 2020s). Study-wide context: The cohort comprised two women and a few men aged 18 to 49 years. For each donor, three plates each were used for CD4 naive and CD4 memory, two plates were used for CD8 naive, and one plate was used for CD8 memory. To estimate repertoire size and how much clonotype sharing occurs between individuals, the study deeply sequenced the blood TCR repertoires of several healthy adults. Libraries were prepared and TCR repertoires were sequenced by different laboratories using diverse techniques, in order to increase sequencing depth and limit assay-specific biases. Each donor's leukapheresis produced roughly between roughly 0.85 and 10 billion PBMCs.

The CDR3 goes from the cysteine to the phenylalanine over 14 residues. Just CDR3 DNA is preserved here, 42 bases in frame from base 1. A distance of 8 bases separates the germline ends of V and J, which lose 3 bases and 1 base respectively. According to the germline V gene, CDR1 reads SGHAT and CDR2 reads FQNNGV. With respect to this clone: Its antigen remains undetermined. No base-level quality is on record; no much larger clone is a single base apart.

Using the deep immunoSEQ assay, multiplex PCR amplified TCR CDR3 regions from genomic DNA. Extracted genomic DNA from each cell subset was distributed evenly across all wells of several immunoSEQ 96-well plates, and each plate was treated as a replicate. Each replicate PCR for sorted subsets received about 220 ng genomic DNA, equal to roughly 33,000 T cell genomes. Purified libraries were quantified with a Qubit 3.0 fluorometer, sized on a Bioanalyzer 2100, and re-quantified with the KAPA Library Quantification kit. A separate single-read 150-cycle Illumina NextSeq 550 flow cell was used to sequence each immunoSEQ 96-well plate. In the paper's pipeline: Because only junctional sequences without quality scores were contained in the immunoSEQ output, filtering matching that applied to full-length reads could not be performed. To assign V/J genes and CDR3, sequences were annotated using PyIR, a Python wrapper for IgBLAST v1.9, with IMGT germline references. Reads with weak V/J assignments (E-value above 1e-6), missing CDR3, stop codons, out-of-frame junctions, or ambiguous translated residues were removed. V3J clonotypes were defined as sequences sharing an identical inferred V gene, J gene, and CDR3 amino acid sequence. To compute the percentage overlap between repertoires, the number of shared unique clonotypes was divided by the size of the smaller repertoire. Three approaches were used to assess repertoire richness: RTK rarefaction, the Chao1 estimator, and Recon v2.1 estimates of unobserved clonotypes. OLGA was used to compute generation probabilities for all TCRbeta clonotypes that the gDNA method yielded from four donors. In its TCRdb copy, this immuneACCESS table keeps in-frame sequences only and misses some clones. Where compared with another copy, unresolved V genes explain less than half of these, and the others have no known cause. The V and J calls and clone size were taken over from that table, and D and trimming were inferred from the DNA. This sample comprises some 200,000 clones, 60% to 70% of them detected only once. The top ten constitute 11% of the sample.

Broader findings and caveats from the paper: The genetic and exposure-history diversity represented was limited by the small number of donors. Only blood was sampled, and tissue TCR repertoires likely differ from those in blood. Even with the large sequencing depth, rarefaction of the sorted-subset datasets indicated that sequencing was incomplete. Pairwise subsampling indicated that sequencing depth was expected to affect the degree of clonotype sharing among donors. Compared with non-shared clonotypes, clonotypes shared by all four sorted-subset donors had higher generation probabilities. Naive subsets generally had larger estimated clonotype richness than memory subsets. About 4.5% of naive CD4, 3.5% of naive CD8, roughly 2.4% of memory CD4, and about 0.4% of memory CD8 clonotypes were shared across a handful of donors.

The donors were healthy, HIV-negative adults who had no recently reported acute infections or vaccinations. All donors were Caucasian adults living in Nashville, Tennessee, USA. CD4+ T cells were enriched by magnetic negative selection, after which naive cells were positively selected on CD45RA and the negative fraction was taken as the memory subset. Blood was obtained by leukapheresis, after which PBMCs were separated by Ficoll-Histopaque density gradient centrifugation and cryopreserved in liquid nitrogen vapor phase. Analytical flow cytometry was used to check the purity and quantity of every magnetically sorted T cell population. Genomic DNA was isolated from every sorted fraction and measured by UV absorbance on a Nanodrop 2000c.

Specimen: memory CD4+ T cells sorted from blood. The sample's cell subset or site label, decoded: CD45RA-negative fraction. The receptor was isolated from a man younger than 40 in good health. This receptor chain uses TRBV11-2 and TRBJ2-3, with TRBD2 tentatively as D gene (5 bases match). The encoded CDR3 is CASSLDFRTDTQYF. The sequenced DNA is TGTGCCAGCAGCTTGGACTTCCGCACAGATACGCAGTATTTT.